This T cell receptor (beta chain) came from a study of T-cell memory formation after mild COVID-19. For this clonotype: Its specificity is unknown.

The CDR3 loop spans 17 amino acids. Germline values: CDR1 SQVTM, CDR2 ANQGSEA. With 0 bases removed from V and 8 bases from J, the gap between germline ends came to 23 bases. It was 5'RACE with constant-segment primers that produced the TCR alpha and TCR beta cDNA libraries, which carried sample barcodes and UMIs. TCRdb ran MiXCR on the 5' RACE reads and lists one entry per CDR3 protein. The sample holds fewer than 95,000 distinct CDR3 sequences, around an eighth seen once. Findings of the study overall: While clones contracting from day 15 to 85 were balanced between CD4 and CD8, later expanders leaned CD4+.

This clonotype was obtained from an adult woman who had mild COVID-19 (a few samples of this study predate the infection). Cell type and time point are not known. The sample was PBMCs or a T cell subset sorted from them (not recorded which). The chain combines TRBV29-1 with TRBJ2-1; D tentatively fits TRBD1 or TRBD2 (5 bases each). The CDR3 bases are TGCAGCGTTGAAGATCGGGCAGGGAGTGAGGTATCCTATGAGCAGTTCTTC. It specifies CSVEDRAGSEVSYEQFF.